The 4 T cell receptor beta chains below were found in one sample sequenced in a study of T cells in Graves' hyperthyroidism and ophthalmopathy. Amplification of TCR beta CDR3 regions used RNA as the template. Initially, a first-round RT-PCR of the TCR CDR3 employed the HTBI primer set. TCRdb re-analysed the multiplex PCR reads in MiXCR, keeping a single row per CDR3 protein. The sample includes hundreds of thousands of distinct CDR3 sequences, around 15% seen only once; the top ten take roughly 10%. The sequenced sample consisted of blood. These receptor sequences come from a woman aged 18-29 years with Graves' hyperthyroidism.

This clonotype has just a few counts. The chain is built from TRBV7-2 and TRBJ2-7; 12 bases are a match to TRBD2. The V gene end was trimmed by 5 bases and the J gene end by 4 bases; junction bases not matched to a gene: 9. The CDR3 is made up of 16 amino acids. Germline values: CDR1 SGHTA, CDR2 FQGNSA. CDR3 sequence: CASSKLLAGGPYEQYF. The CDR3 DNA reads TGTGCCAGCAGCAAACTACTAGCGGGAGGACCTTACGAGCAGTACTTC.

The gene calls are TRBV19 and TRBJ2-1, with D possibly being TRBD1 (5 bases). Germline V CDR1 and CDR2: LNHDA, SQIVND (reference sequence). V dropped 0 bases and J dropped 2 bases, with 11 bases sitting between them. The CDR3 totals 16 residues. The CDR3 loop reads CASSIDRAGPYNEQFF. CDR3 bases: TGTGCCAGTAGTATAGATCGGGCAGGGCCCTACAATGAGCAGTTCTTC.

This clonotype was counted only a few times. The CDR3 DNA is TGTGCCAGCAGTTACCCAACCTACGAGCAGTACTTC. This translates into CASSYPTYEQYF. This sequence joins TRBV6-2 or TRBV6-3 and TRBJ2-7, with D hard to call. V lost 2 bases to trimming and J lost 2 bases, with 4 bases between them. Germline assignment: CDR1 MNHEY and CDR2 SVGEGT. This CDR3 comprises 12 residues.

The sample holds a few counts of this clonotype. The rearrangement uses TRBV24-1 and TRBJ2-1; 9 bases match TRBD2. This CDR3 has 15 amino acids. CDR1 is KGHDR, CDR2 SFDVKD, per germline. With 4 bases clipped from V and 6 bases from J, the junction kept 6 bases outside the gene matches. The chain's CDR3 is CATSDPRLAANEQFF. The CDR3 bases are TGTGCCACCAGTGACCCGAGACTAGCGGCCAATGAGCAGTTCTTC.